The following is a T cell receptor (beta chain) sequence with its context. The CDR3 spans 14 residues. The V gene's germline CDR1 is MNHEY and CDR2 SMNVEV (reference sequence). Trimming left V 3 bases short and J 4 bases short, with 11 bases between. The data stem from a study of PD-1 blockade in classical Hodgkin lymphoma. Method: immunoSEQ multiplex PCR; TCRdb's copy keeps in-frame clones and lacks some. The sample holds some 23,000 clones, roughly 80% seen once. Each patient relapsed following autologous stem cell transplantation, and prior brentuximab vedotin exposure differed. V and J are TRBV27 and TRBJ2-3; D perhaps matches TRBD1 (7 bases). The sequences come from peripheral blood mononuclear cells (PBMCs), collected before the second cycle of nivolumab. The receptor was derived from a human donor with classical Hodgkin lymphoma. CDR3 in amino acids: CASSLEGASDTQYF. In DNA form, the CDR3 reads TGTGCCAGCAGTTTGGAGGGGGCGTCAGATACGCAGTATTTT.